This passage covers 20 T cell receptor beta chains from one sample sequenced in a study of control samples from healthy donors and cancer patients. Here immunoSEQ multiplex PCR was the method, and the copy in TCRdb shows in-frame clones only, minus some. The data contain 100,000 to 150,000 clones, around 92% of them seen just once; the ten biggest clones take up roughly 7.8%. The sample taken for sequencing was PBMCs. The receptors here all came from a man aged 50 or older with head and neck cancer.

The rearrangement joins TRBV15 to TRBJ2-1, with a weak D call TRBD2 (5 bases). Germline assignment: CDR1 LNHNV and CDR2 YYDKDF (reference sequence). The CDR3 runs to 14 residues. The V end was cut by 1 base, the J end by 2 bases, with 6 bases between. The CDR3 nucleotides are TGTGCCACCAGCAGAGGAGGGACCTACAATGAGCAGTTCTTC. Its protein is CATSRGGTYNEQFF.

The chain has TRBV9 and TRBJ1-5; tentative D call: TRBD1 (6 bases). Germline lookup yields CDR1 SGDLS and CDR2 YYNGEE. The CDR3 extends over 16 amino acids. V was pared by 0 bases and J by 8 bases, with 18 bases between. The CDR3 region is CASSVGPTGNFEPQHF. DNA for the CDR3: TGTGCCAGCAGCGTAGGCCCCACAGGGAATTTTGAGCCCCAGCATTTT.

The genes are TRBV24-1 and TRBJ2-5, with 7 nucleotides matching TRBD1. V shed 3 bases and J 1 base; nucleotides not matched to a gene: 4. The CDR3 has 15 residues. The germline gives CDR1 KGHDR, CDR2 SFDVKD. The CDR3 DNA reads TGTGCCACCAGTGATCTAACAGGGGTCCAAGAGACCCAGTACTTC. This encodes CATSDLTGVQETQYF.

A word on this clone: It is unclear where the CDR3 begins or ends on the DNA, so no DNA is shown, and the CDR3 is as TCRdb lists it. The genes are TRBV21-1 and TRBJ2-1; whether TRBD2, the table's D call, matches the DNA was not checked. TRBV21-1 is a pseudogene segment. The CDR3 length is 22 residues, termini included. The CDR3 sequence: CASSKWASGSPDCPSSYNEQFF.

This chain connects TRBV29-1 to TRBJ1-2, with a possible D match to TRBD1 (6 bases). This CDR3 has 12 residues. Germline CDR1 reads SQVTM; CDR2 reads ANQGSEA. With 5 bases removed from V and 3 bases from J, the gap between germline ends came to 10 bases. The CDR3 spells CSVSEGDYGYTF. The CDR3, as DNA: TGCAGCGTTTCCGAGGGGGACTATGGCTACACCTTC.

The chain joins TRBV27 to TRBJ2-5, with TRBD2 matching 13 bases. From germline, CDR1 is MNHEY and CDR2 SMNVEV (reference sequence). J gave up 5 bases and V 3 bases, and 12 bases lay outside the gene matches. This CDR3 region has 18 residues. The CDR3 coding sequence is TGTGCCAGCAGTTTCCGGGAGACTAGCGGGAGGATAAGGGAGACCCAGTACTTC. It codes for CASSFRETSGRIRETQYF.

The chain uses TRBV27 and TRBJ2-7, with D possibly being TRBD1 or TRBD2 (6 bases each). Trimming took 0 bases from V and 4 from J, leaving 13 bases between them. The germline CDR1 and CDR2 sequences are MNHEY and SMNVEV (reference sequence). The CDR3 totals 15 residues. Here the CDR3 DNA reads TGTGCCAGCAGTTTATCGAAGGGGGGCCAGTACGAGCAGTACTTC. Protein: CASSLSKGGQYEQYF.

The chain recombines TRBV13 with TRBJ2-2; 12 positions agree with TRBD2. The CDR3 is 16 residues long. With 5 bases clipped from V and 7 bases from J, the junction kept 8 bases outside the gene matches. Germline CDR1 and CDR2: PRHDT and FYEKMQ (reference sequence). CDR3 sequence (DNA): TGTGCCAGCAGCCAATCTAGCGGGGGGGCCGACGGGGAGCTGTTTTTT. It yields the protein CASSQSSGGADGELFF.

The rearrangement links TRBV7-2 to TRBJ1-2; the D gene is possibly TRBD1 (5 bases). The germline CDR1 and CDR2 sequences are SGHTA and FQGNSA. This CDR3 has 13 amino acids. Trimming removed 11 bases at V and 2 bases at J, with 15 bases between. The CDR3 nucleotides are TGTGCCCATAGCGGAGGGGTCAACTATGGCTACACCTTC. Amino acid sequence: CAHSGGVNYGYTF.

The rearrangement links TRBV7-2 to TRBJ1-1; 10 bases align to TRBD1. The CDR3 is 16 residues long. Trimming at V came to 3 bases and at J to 0 bases, leaving 4 bases not matched to a gene. Germline V gene lookup returns CDR1 SGHTA and CDR2 FQGNSA. In nucleotides, the CDR3 is TGTGCCAGCAGCTTCGGACAGGGGGACATGAACACTGAAGCTTTCTTT. Translation: CASSFGQGDMNTEAFF.

The rearrangement links TRBV19 to TRBJ1-4; D gene uncertain. The CDR3 is made up of 15 amino acids. Trimming took off 6 bases at V and 7 bases at J, with 18 bases between the two ends. Germline V gene sequence: CDR1 LNHDA, CDR2 SQIVND (reference sequence). The CDR3 spells CASSSSPGRGEKLFF. CDR3 in DNA: TGTGCCAGTAGCAGCTCTCCGGGGAGAGGTGAAAAACTGTTTTTT.

This sequence joins TRBV7-8 and TRBJ2-1; D remains ambiguous. CDR1 is SGHVS and CDR2 is FQNEAQ in the germline V gene. The CDR3 loop spans 14 amino acids. Trimming removed 0 bases at V and 7 bases at J, with 10 bases between. CDR3 sequence: CASSLATQYNEQFF. CDR3 DNA sequence: TGTGCCAGCAGCTTAGCGACTCAGTATAATGAGCAGTTCTTC.

The rearrangement joins TRBV23-1 to TRBJ1-3; D is perhaps TRBD1 (6 bases). TRBV23-1 is classed as an ORF, of uncertain function. V dropped 1 base and J dropped 0 bases, with 13 bases sitting between them. The length of the CDR3 is 17 residues. The CDR3 DNA follows: TGCGCCAGCAGTCAATTCGACAGGACGAGCTCTGGAAACACCATATATTTT. Protein product: CASSQFDRTSSGNTIYF.

CDR3 bases: TGTGCCAGCAGCGTAGCGGAGCCCCGAGACGAGCAGTACTTC. Residues: CASSVAEPRDEQYF. This chain connects TRBV9 to TRBJ2-7; D remains unclear. The CDR3 covers 14 residues. Per germline, CDR1 SGDLS and CDR2 YYNGEE. Trimming took 0 bases from V and 5 from J, leaving 12 bases between them. The variable domain in full, completed from reference TRBV9 and TRBJ2-7, reads DSGVTQTPKHLITATGQRVTLRCSPRSGDLSVYWYQQSLDQGLQFLIQYYNGEERAKGNILERFSAQQFPDLHSELNLSSLELGDSALYFCASSVAEPRDEQYFGPGTRLTVT.

The chain uses TRBV18 and TRBJ2-7; TRBD2 aligns across 10 bases. Per the germline V gene, CDR1 is KGHSH and CDR2 is LQKENI. The V and J ends lost 5 bases and 7 bases, in that order; junction bases with no gene match: 8. CDR3 size: 14 residues. The CDR3 region has the DNA TGTGCCAGCTCAGCAGCGGGAGGGCCGCAAGAGCAGTACTTC. This translates into CASSAAGGPQEQYF.

The table lists this clone with a count of one. The V gene is TRBV3-1 (or the pseudogene TRBV3-2), the J gene TRBJ2-1, with 9 nucleotides matching TRBD2. Losses at the gene ends were 3 bases for V and 8 bases for J; bases not matched to a gene: 8. CDR1 and CDR2 (germline): LGHDT, YNNKEL (reference sequence). The CDR3 sequence is 15 residues long. CDR3 sequence reads: CASSQPGLAFDEQFF. CDR3 nucleotide sequence: TGTGCCAGCAGCCAGCCGGGACTAGCTTTCGATGAGCAGTTCTTC.

The CDR3 nucleotides read TGCAGCGTGACAGGATGGGGCTCGCAGTATTTT. This translates into CSVTGWGSQYF. The genes are TRBV29-1 and TRBJ2-3, with D tentatively TRBD1 (6 bases). With 6 bases removed from V and 10 bases from J, the gap between germline ends came to 14 bases. The CDR3 runs to 11 residues. CDR1 is SQVTM and CDR2 is ANQGSEA in the germline V gene.

V gene TRBV14 combines with J gene TRBJ2-7, with a weak D call TRBD1 (5 bases). The germline CDR1 and CDR2 sequences are SGHDN and FVKESK. With 4 bases removed from V and 5 bases from J, the gap between germline ends came to 15 bases. CDR3 size: 14 residues. In DNA form, the CDR3 reads TGTGCCAGCAGCCGGCTAATGGGGCCTAACGAGCAGTACTTC. Its translation is CASSRLMGPNEQYF. Based on the CDR3 plus reference TRBV14 and TRBJ2-7, the full variable domain is EAGVTQFPSHSVIEKGQTVTLRCDPISGHDNLYWYRRVMGKEIKFLLHFVKESKQDESGMPNNRFLAERTGGTYSTLKVQPAELEDSGVYFCASSRLMGPNEQYFGPGTRLTVT.

The chain combines TRBV11-2 with TRBJ2-3; no firm D call. CDR1 SGHAT and CDR2 FQNNGV come from the germline V gene. The V gene lost 2 bases and the J gene lost 0 bases, with 6 bases spanning the gap. CDR3 length equals 14 residues. The CDR3 nucleotides read TGTGCCAGCAGCTTACTGACGAGCACAGATACGCAGTATTTT. Protein: CASSLLTSTDTQYF.

The chain joins TRBV24-1 to TRBJ2-2; 7 bases are a match to TRBD1. Germline loops: CDR1 KGHDR, CDR2 SFDVKD. CDR3 length: 16 amino acids. Trimming took 3 bases from V and 4 from J; bases not matched to a gene: 7. CDR3 protein: CATSDLRQGITGELFF. The DNA of the CDR3 is TGTGCCACCAGTGATCTCCGACAGGGCATCACCGGGGAGCTGTTTTTT.